This T cell receptor beta chain comes out of a study of blood T cell repertoires in COVID-19. In the study overall: Researchers got acute and convalescent COVID-19 samples from the United States, Italy and Spain. Sample material is recorded as cDNA or gDNA derived from T cells, B-cell-depleted T cells, or PBMCs.

Original methodology: Amplification from reference gene primers served as the basis for estimated nucleated cell counts. Measured with immunoSEQ multiplex PCR; TCRdb has only the in-frame clones, and not every one. V and J calls and clone size are those listed in that table; D and trimming were worked out from the DNA. Among 52,000 or so clones listed, 90% to 95% were seen once. The CDR3 loop spans 14 amino acids. Germline loops: CDR1 SGHRS, CDR2 YFSETQ. After removal of 6 bases from V and 4 bases from J, the junction contained 8 bases not matched to a gene. The chain is built from TRBV5-1 and TRBJ2-5, with 8 nucleotides matching TRBD2. The sequenced material came from peripheral blood. The clonotype comes from an elderly woman with acute or convalescent COVID-19. CDR3 nucleotide sequence: TGCGCCAGCACCCGGGAGGGCCGCGGAGAGACCCAGTACTTC. It codes for CASTREGRGETQYF.